This T cell receptor beta chain was sequenced in a study of identical twins. Broader study findings: Part of the zero-insertion signal could reflect confounding by invariant MAIT and iNKT cells. An excess of low generation probability was shown by twin-shared out-of-frame alpha sequences.

Note on this clonotype: Its specificity is not known.

This CDR3 region has 16 residues. V lost 1 base to trimming and J lost 4 bases, with 17 bases between them. The V gene's germline CDR1 is SGHVS and CDR2 FQNEAQ. Each CDR3 protein is one row after TCRdb ran MiXCR on the 5' RACE reads. The sample shows approximately 300,000 distinct CDR3 sequences, just under 9.5% of them seen only once. These data are also associated with another study on yellow fever vaccine responses in identical twins.

The chain is built from TRBV7-8 and TRBJ2-7; TRBD1 is a possible D gene (5 bases). The sample taken for sequencing was CD8+ T cells sorted from blood. The clonotype originates from a woman aged 18-29 years in good health. DNA of the CDR3: TGTGCCAGCAGCTTAGGTTCGTCAGGGAATTATTACGAGCAGTACTTC. Amino acid sequence: CASSLGSSGNYYEQYF.